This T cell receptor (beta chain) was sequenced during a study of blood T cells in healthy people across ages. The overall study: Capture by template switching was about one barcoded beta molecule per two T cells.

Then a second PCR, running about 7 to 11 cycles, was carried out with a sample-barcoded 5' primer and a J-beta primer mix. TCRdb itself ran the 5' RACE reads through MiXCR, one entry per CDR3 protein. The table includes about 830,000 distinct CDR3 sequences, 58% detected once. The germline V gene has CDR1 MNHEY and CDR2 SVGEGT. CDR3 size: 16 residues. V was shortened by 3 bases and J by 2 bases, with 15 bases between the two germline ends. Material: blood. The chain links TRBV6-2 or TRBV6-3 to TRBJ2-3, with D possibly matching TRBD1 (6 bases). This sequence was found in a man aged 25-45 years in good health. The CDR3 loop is CASSYSGDRYTDTQYF. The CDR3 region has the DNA TGTGCCAGCAGTTATTCAGGGGACCGTTACACAGATACGCAGTATTTT.